Shown below are 25 T cell receptor beta chains from a single sample sequenced in a study of T-cell reconstitution after alpha-beta-depleted transplantation in children. The authors prepared the TCRbeta library with unique molecular identifiers. TCRdb processed the PCR reads anew with MiXCR; each CDR3 protein has one entry. Among about 540,000 distinct CDR3 sequences, 15% to 20% were seen once, and the ten largest hold roughly 3.3%. The sequencing here drew on PBMCs from the stem cell graft donor, taken from the stem cell graft. Receptors were obtained from a human donor who donated a stem cell graft to a child with acute lymphoblastic leukemia.

The chain couples TRBV27 to TRBJ1-1; maybe TRBD1 (6 bases). CDR3 length: 13 residues. Germline V gene data show CDR1 as MNHEY and CDR2 as SMNVEV (reference sequence). Trimming pared 7 bases from V and 1 base from J, leaving 10 bases between. The CDR3 protein is CASNSGANTEAFF. CDR3 DNA sequence: TGTGCCAGCAATTCAGGGGCGAACACTGAAGCTTTCTTT.

The chain carries TRBV20-1 and TRBJ1-5, with D perhaps TRBD1 (5 bases). CDR1 and CDR2 from the germline V gene are DFQATT and SNEGSKA (reference sequence). The CDR3 contains 14 residues. V was clipped by 3 bases and J by 4 bases, with 13 bases between them. For the CDR3, the DNA is TGCAGTGCTAGGGAGGGGATCAAGAATCAGCCCCAGCATTTT. Translation gives CSAREGIKNQPQHF.

V and J are TRBV9 and TRBJ1-2; no clear D. The CDR3 is made up of 13 amino acids. Per germline, CDR1 SGDLS and CDR2 YYNGEE. V lost 1 base and J 4 bases, leaving 8 bases between the germline ends. In DNA form, the CDR3 reads TGTGCCAGCAGCGTATCCGGCAGCTATGGCTACACCTTC. This encodes CASSVSGSYGYTF.

V usage is TRBV28 and J usage is TRBJ2-1, with 15 bases aligning to TRBD2. Germline CDR1 reads MDHEN; CDR2 reads SYDVKM. This CDR3 has 16 amino acids. The ends lost 4 bases at V and 10 bases at J; junction bases unmatched: 8. The CDR3 DNA is TGTGCCAGCAGTTACGTTGGACTAGCGGGAGGGTGGGAGCAGTTCTTC. It yields the protein CASSYVGLAGGWEQFF.

This clonotype showed up just a few times. The genes are TRBV7-9 and TRBJ2-2; D perhaps matches TRBD1 (5 bases). CDR3 size: 16 residues. Germline V lookup: CDR1 SEHNR, CDR2 FQNEAQ (reference sequence). Trimming cost V 3 bases and J 5 bases, with 16 bases left between them. The DNA for the CDR3 is TGTGCCAGCAGCTTTCTGGGGCCGATCGGGACCGGGGAGCTGTTTTTT. This codes for CASSFLGPIGTGELFF.

This clonotype was observed a few times. The J gene is TRBJ2-1, the V gene TRBV19; 9 positions agree with TRBD2. The CDR3 totals 13 residues. Germline loops: CDR1 LNHDA, CDR2 SQIVND (reference sequence). The V gene end was trimmed by 8 bases and the J gene end by 6 bases; junction bases not matched to a gene: 5. This chain's CDR3 is CASSSGTLNEQFF. The DNA for the CDR3 is TGTGCCAGTTCTAGCGGGACACTCAATGAGCAGTTCTTC.

The rearrangement joins TRBV14 to TRBJ2-3; 10 bases match TRBD2. The germline V gene encodes CDR1 SGHDN and CDR2 FVKESK. CDR3 size: 15 residues. Trimming cost V 4 bases and J 5 bases; bases outside gene matches: 6. DNA for the CDR3: TGTGCCAGCAGCCCTCCTAGCGGGAGAGGAGATACGCAGTATTTT. Translating gives CASSPPSGRGDTQYF.

CDR3 nucleotides: TGTGCCAGCAGCTTAACTATCTTTTCTAGCGATACGCAGTATTTT. Translating gives CASSLTIFSSDTQYF. The V and J genes are TRBV7-3 and TRBJ2-3, with D possibly being TRBD2 (5 bases). Trimming shortened V by 0 bases and J by 6 bases, and 13 bases separated the two germline ends. The CDR3 covers 15 residues. Germline CDR1 is SGHTA and CDR2 is FQGTGA. The full variable domain, in which reference TRBV7-3 and TRBJ2-3 provide the parts outside the CDR3, is GAGVSQTPSNKVTEKGKYVELRCDPISGHTALYWYRQSLGQGPEFLIYFQGTGAADDSGLPNDRFFAVRPEGSVSTLKIQRTERGDSAVYLCASSLTIFSSDTQYFGPGTRLTVL.

This clonotype was seen a few times. The V and J genes are TRBV5-1 and TRBJ2-7, with D possibly matching TRBD1 (6 bases). Germline V gene data show CDR1 as SGHRS and CDR2 as YFSETQ. This CDR3 has 15 residues. The V end lost 1 base, the J end lost 6 bases, and 17 bases lay between the germline ends. In DNA, the CDR3 is TGCGCCAGCAGCTTGCCCTCAGGGGTTGGTGTCGAGCAGTACTTC. Protein product: CASSLPSGVGVEQYF.

The rearrangement links TRBV19 to TRBJ2-5; 7 bases match TRBD1. This CDR3 has 16 amino acids. Germline CDR1 reads LNHDA; CDR2 reads SQIVND (reference sequence). J lost 0 bases, V lost 6 bases, and 10 bases had no gene match. CDR3 bases: TGTGCCAGTAGCGCTCCCCCAACAGGGGACCAAGAGACCCAGTACTTC. It codes for CASSAPPTGDQETQYF.

This clonotype has just a few counts. The genes are TRBV4-2 and TRBJ2-7; 8 positions match TRBD2. Germline loops: CDR1 LGHNA, CDR2 YNFKEQ. The CDR3 runs to 20 residues. The V and J ends lost 2 bases and 0 bases, in that order; junction bases with no gene match: 18. The CDR3 region has the DNA TGTGCCAGCAGCCAAAAGGGAAGAGGGATAGCGGGAATGAGCTCCTACGAGCAGTACTTC. Its translation: CASSQKGRGIAGMSSYEQYF.

This clonotype was detected a few times. The J gene is TRBJ2-7, the V gene TRBV29-1; D is possibly TRBD1 or TRBD2 (5 bases each). Trimming shortened V by 8 bases and J by 6 bases, and 26 bases separated the two germline ends. The CDR3 extends over 15 amino acids. Germline V gene lookup returns CDR1 SQVTM and CDR2 ANQGSEA. CDR3 amino acids: CSPPVGETTKLEQYF. CDR3 nucleotides: TGCAGCCCCCCCGTGGGGGAGACAACCAAACTCGAGCAGTACTTC.

This clonotype was seen a handful of times. The gene calls are TRBV7-8 and TRBJ2-1, with D possibly matching TRBD2 (6 bases). The V gene's germline CDR1 is SGHVS and CDR2 FQNEAQ. The V and J ends lost 5 bases and 2 bases respectively, with 13 bases between them. The CDR3 runs to 15 residues. The CDR3 region has the DNA TGTGCCAGCAGCAAAAGGGAGGACCCCTACAATGAGCAGTTCTTC. Translated: CASSKREDPYNEQFF.

This clonotype was picked up a small number of times. The genes are TRBV6-1 and TRBJ2-5, with 10 bases that match TRBD1. CDR3 length: 14 residues. Germline V CDR1 and CDR2: MNHNS, SASEGT. Germline trimming cut 6 bases from V and 5 bases from J; bases unmatched to any gene: 6. The CDR3 region has the DNA TGTGCCAGCAGGAGCGACAGGGGGCCTGAGACCCAGTACTTC. It encodes CASRSDRGPETQYF.

This chain joins TRBV7-6 and TRBJ2-7; D possibly corresponds to TRBD2 (6 bases). Germline CDR1 is SGHVS and CDR2 is FNYEAQ. This CDR3 region has 14 residues. The ends were cut back, 4 bases at V and 2 bases at J, with 12 bases in the middle. CDR3: CASSYYGRPYEQYF. As DNA, the CDR3 is TGTGCCAGCAGCTATTACGGGAGACCCTACGAGCAGTACTTC.

The sample holds a few counts of this clonotype. The rearrangement joins TRBV20-1 to TRBJ1-4; D remains unclear. This CDR3 region has 13 residues. CDR1 DFQATT and CDR2 SNEGSKA come from the germline V gene (reference sequence). V lost 6 bases and J 6 bases, leaving 14 bases between the germline ends. The CDR3 DNA reads as TGCAGTGCCTCCCTTGGACTTGATGAAAAACTGTTTTTT. It translates to CSASLGLDEKLFF.

The chain carries TRBV12-3 or TRBV12-4 and TRBJ1-1, with 7 bases fitting TRBD1. CDR3 length equals 16 residues. V shed 5 bases, J shed 5 bases, and the junction held 14 bases outside the gene matches. The CDR3 bases are TGTGCCAGCAGTGGCAGGGGGGCAGGGGGACGGACTGAAGCTTTCTTT. It codes for CASSGRGAGGRTEAFF.

This chain uses TRBV24-1 with TRBJ2-2, with 8 bases matching TRBD2. Germline V CDR1 and CDR2: KGHDR, SFDVKD. CDR3 length equals 15 residues. V gave up 7 bases and J gave up 1 base; unmatched junction bases: 4. CDR3 sequence reads: CATRSGTRNTGELFF. As DNA, the CDR3 is TGTGCCACCAGATCCGGGACTAGGAACACCGGGGAGCTGTTTTTT.

This CDR3 reads CASSGDEVSLKFF. CDR3 sequence (DNA): TGTGCCAGCAGCGGGGACGAGGTGAGTTTGAAGTTCTTC. The genes are TRBV7-2 and TRBJ2-1; D may be TRBD1 or TRBD2 (5 bases each). The CDR3 has 13 residues. CDR1 is SGHTA and CDR2 is FQGNSA in the germline V gene. V was pared by 5 bases and J by 14 bases, with 19 bases between.

A few counts support this clonotype. The chain is built from TRBV12-3 or TRBV12-4 and TRBJ2-1; D remains unclear. The CDR3 has 16 residues. V was clipped by 5 bases and J by 6 bases, with 20 bases between them. The CDR3 loop reads CASSVDTKRFGNEQFF. The CDR3 nucleotides read TGTGCCAGCAGTGTGGATACAAAACGATTCGGCAATGAGCAGTTCTTC.

The rearrangement joins TRBV20-1 to TRBJ2-7; 14 bases agree with TRBD2. The length of the CDR3 is 15 residues. Germline V lookup: CDR1 DFQATT, CDR2 SNEGSKA (reference sequence). Trimming took 5 bases from V and 2 from J; bases not matched to a gene: 5. The DNA for the CDR3 is TGCAGTGCTGCCCGGGGACTAGCGGGAGCCTACGAGCAGTACTTC. As protein: CSAARGLAGAYEQYF.

V and J are TRBV10-2 and TRBJ2-3, with TRBD2 as a possible D gene (6 bases). CDR3 length: 15 residues. The germline V and J ends were trimmed by 2 bases and 0 bases, with 9 bases remaining between them. CDR1 and CDR2 from the germline V gene are WSHSY and SAAADI. CDR3 bases: TGCGCCAGCAGTGAGGGGGGACTTAGCACAGATACGCAGTATTTT. Protein product: CASSEGGLSTDTQYF.

The chain uses TRBV27 and TRBJ2-7, with 8 positions matching TRBD1. The CDR3 length is 15 residues. With 6 bases clipped from V and 6 bases from J, the junction kept 13 bases outside the gene matches. Germline CDR1 and CDR2: MNHEY and SMNVEV (reference sequence). The CDR3 protein is CASRLPGGATSEQYF. CDR3 nucleotide sequence: TGTGCCAGCAGGCTTCCAGGGGGCGCGACGTCCGAGCAGTACTTC.

In its sample, this clonotype was seen a few times. V gene TRBV7-9 combines with J gene TRBJ2-7, with TRBD2 matching over 8 bases. The germline V gene has CDR1 SEHNR and CDR2 FQNEAQ (reference sequence). Losses at the gene ends were 5 bases for V and 4 bases for J; bases not matched to a gene: 10. This CDR3 is built from 15 residues. The CDR3 protein is CASSNAAGVRYEQYF. DNA of the CDR3: TGTGCCAGCAGCAATGCAGCGGGAGTTAGATACGAGCAGTACTTC.

This clonotype came up a few times. V usage is TRBV5-1 and J usage is TRBJ1-2; possibly TRBD1 for D (6 bases). This CDR3 comprises 16 residues. Germline V gene sequence: CDR1 SGHRS, CDR2 YFSETQ. V was trimmed by 4 bases and J by 3 bases, leaving 19 bases between them. The CDR3 nucleotides read TGCGCCAGCAGCGGGGGGGGCGCGGTGTCGGACTATGGCTACACCTTC. Translated: CASSGGGAVSDYGYTF.